One TCR beta chain is described in this entry. Its antigen is still unknown. Base quality data are lacking; no much larger clone is found one base away. These data are taken from a study of blood T cell repertoires in COVID-19 (dated by TCRdb to the early 2020s). As for the study more broadly: Samples from collaborators originated in the United States, Italy and Spain and spanned both the acute and convalescent phases of COVID-19. The prospective study material was composed of cDNA or gDNA derived from T cells, B-cell-depleted T cells, or PBMCs. Subjects who had been exposed to COVID-19, were actively infected with it, or had recovered from it provided the deeply sampled blood TCRbeta repertoires that made up the dataset. The repertoires were released in a freely available public database intended as a resource for research on the immune response to SARS-CoV-2. Samples were obtained from the ongoing ImmuneRACE study (first 160 participants) and from 1,200 or so subjects provided by 6 global collaborators. Sample metadata almost always included a de-identified subject ID, COVID-19 status, age in years and sex. Where HLA class I and class II types were available, the types were taken from metadata supplied by the sample provider, not from assay-based typing.

V gives up 1 base and J gives up 1 base, and the segment between their germline ends measures 6 bases. As encoded in the germline V gene (reference sequence), CDR1 is PRHDT while CDR2 is FYEKMQ. The CDR3 numbers 14 residues from cysteine through phenylalanine. Only the CDR3 DNA stays, 42 bases, in frame from base 1. The immunoSEQ Assay, a bias-controlled multiplex PCR, was used to amplify TCRbeta CDR3 regions from genomic DNA. The paper's data handling went like this. Nucleated cell counts per sample were estimated from amplification of reference gene primers within the assay. Sequence reads were collapsed and filtered to measure the absolute abundance of every unique TCRbeta CDR3 rearrangement. For each sample, productive Simpson clonality was calculated as the square root of Simpson's diversity index over productive rearrangements. In its TCRdb copy, this immuneACCESS table keeps in-frame sequences only and misses some clones. Where compared with another copy, unresolved V genes explain less than half of these, and the others have no known cause. The D gene and trimming were derived from the DNA, and the V and J assignments and clone size from that table. The sample data list 45,000 to 55,000 clones, and around 78% of these were observed just once. Less than 6% of the sample is in the top ten clones.

Collaborating institutions collected whole blood in K2EDTA tubes following their own protocols. For TCRbeta analysis, collaborators shipped samples in one of three forms: frozen whole blood, isolated PBMCs, or DNA extracted from either of those sample types. Study-wide conclusions, independent of this receptor: How much clinical and demographic metadata was included differed by source and by participant, and the metadata was provided uncurated.

Sample: peripheral blood. Recombination linked TRBV13 to TRBJ2-3; perhaps TRBD1 is the D gene, with 6 bases matching. This TCR came from a human donor in a cohort sampled during active COVID-19. The sequenced DNA: TGTGCCAGCAGCTTAGACAGGGGCACAGATACGCAGTATTTT. The translation is CASSLDRGTDTQYF. The full variable domain, with segments outside the CDR3 supplied by the reference TRBV13 and TRBJ2-3 proteins, appears as AAGVIQSPRHLIKEKRETATLKCYPIPRHDTVYWYQQGPGQDPQFLISFYEKMQSDKGSIPDRFSAQQFSDYHSELNMSSLELGDSALYFCASSLDRGTDTQYFGPGTRLTVL.